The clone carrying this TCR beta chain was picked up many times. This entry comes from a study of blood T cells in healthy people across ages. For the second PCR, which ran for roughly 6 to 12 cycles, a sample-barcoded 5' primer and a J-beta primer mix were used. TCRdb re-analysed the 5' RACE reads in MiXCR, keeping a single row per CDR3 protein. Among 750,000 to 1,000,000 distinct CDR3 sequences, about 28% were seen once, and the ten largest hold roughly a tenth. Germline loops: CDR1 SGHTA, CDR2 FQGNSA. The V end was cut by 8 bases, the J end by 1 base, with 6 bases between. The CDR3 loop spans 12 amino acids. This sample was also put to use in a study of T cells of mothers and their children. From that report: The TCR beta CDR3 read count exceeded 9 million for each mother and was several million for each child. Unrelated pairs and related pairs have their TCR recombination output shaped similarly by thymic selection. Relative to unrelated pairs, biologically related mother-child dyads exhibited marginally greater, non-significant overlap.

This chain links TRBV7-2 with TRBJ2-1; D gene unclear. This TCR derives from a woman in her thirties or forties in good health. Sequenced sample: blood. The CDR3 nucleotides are TGTGCCAGCGGCGGTTCCTACAATGAGCAGTTCTTC. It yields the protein CASGGSYNEQFF.